These T cell receptor beta chains were read from a single sample in a study of liver allograft versus peripheral blood T cells. TCRdb processed the reads anew with MiXCR; each CDR3 protein has one entry. The table includes thousands of distinct CDR3 sequences, about 20% detected once. The source of these receptors is a human patient who had a liver transplant. Some T cells may possibly be graft donor cells. Each CDR3 is given with its conserved first and last residue. The D gene is left open where the match is weak. Some rows mark clone size as missing; the rest say once, few, many or name a class of expanded clone.

TRBD1	TRBV7-2	18	medium-sized	TRBJ2-6	CASSSWTDRVTGANVLTF	TGTGCCAGCAGCTCCTGGACAGACAGGGTAACTGGGGCCAACGTCCTGACTTTC
.	TRBV19	13	medium-sized	TRBJ1-6	CASSLDSNSPLHF	TGTGCCAGTTCCCTTGACAGTAATTCACCCCTCCACTTT
TRBD1	TRBV28	17	.	TRBJ1-5	CASSSTEGGRGHQPQHF	TGTGCCAGCAGTTCTACGGAGGGGGGCAGGGGGCATCAGCCCCAGCATTTT
TRBD1	TRBV6-6	20	many	TRBJ1-5	CASSYRSWETRDRGRQPQHF	TGTGCCAGCAGTTACCGTTCGTGGGAGACCCGGGACAGGGGGCGTCAGCCCCAGCATTTT
TRBD1	TRBV7-9	16	.	TRBJ2-5	CASSPDRGQIQETQYF	TGTGCCAGCAGCCCGGACAGGGGGCAGATCCAAGAGACCCAGTACTTC
.	TRBV6-1	14	many	TRBJ1-4	CASGIQAYNEKLFF	TGTGCCAGCGGGATACAGGCGTATAATGAAAAACTGTTTTTT
.	TRBV6-1	13	.	TRBJ1-1	CASSARGQGEAFF	TGTGCCAGCAGTGCACGAGGGCAAGGTGAAGCTTTCTTT
TRBD1	TRBV19	16	medium-sized	TRBJ1-4	CASSIAQGAANEKLFF	TGTGCCAGTAGTATTGCCCAGGGGGCAGCTAATGAAAAACTGTTTTTT
.	TRBV19	12	medium-sized	TRBJ1-1	CASSILDHGAFF	TGTGCCAGTAGTATATTGGACCACGGAGCTTTCTTT
.	TRBV20-1	10	.	TRBJ2-7	CSARYNEQYF	TGCAGTGCTAGATATAACGAGCAGTACTTC
TRBD1	TRBV27	13	many	TRBJ1-1	CASTDRGDTEAFF	TGTGCCAGCACCGACAGGGGGGACACTGAAGCTTTCTTT
.	TRBV28	12	.	TRBJ2-3	CATESRTDTQYF	TGTGCCACCGAATCTAGGACAGATACGCAGTATTTT
TRBD2	TRBV28	21	medium-sized	TRBJ2-2	CASSLRSSRLGGGRNTGELFF	TGTGCCAGCAGTTTAAGGTCATCTCGGCTTGGGGGGGGACGGAACACCGGGGAGCTGTTTTTT
TRBD1	TRBV19	13	medium-sized	TRBJ2-5	CASRDRGQETQYF	TGTGCCAGTAGGGACAGGGGGCAAGAGACCCAGTACTTC
.	TRBV9	12	few	TRBJ2-1	CASSVYMNEQFF	TGTGCCAGCAGCGTTTATATGAATGAGCAGTTCTTC
.	TRBV28	17	.	TRBJ2-1	CASSFPPAFSSYNEQFF	TGTGCCAGCAGTTTCCCACCCGCCTTTAGCTCCTACAATGAGCAGTTCTTC
TRBD1	TRBV19	15	many	TRBJ1-2	CASSTGQEGPYGYTF	TGTGCCAGTAGTACCGGACAGGAGGGACCCTATGGCTACACCTTC
.	TRBV19	15	medium-sized	TRBJ1-1	CASKQGQVMNTEAFF	TGTGCCAGTAAGCAGGGCCAAGTTATGAACACTGAAGCTTTCTTT
.	TRBV20-1	13	.	TRBJ2-5	CSATSGHKRTQYF	TGCAGTGCAACCTCGGGCCACAAGCGAACCCAGTACTTC
.	TRBV20-1	12	few	TRBJ1-2	CSASQGDYGYTF	TGCAGTGCTAGTCAGGGCGACTATGGCTACACCTTC
.	TRBV24-1	19	medium-sized	TRBJ2-5	CATSDLGSPNRVRGETQYF	TGTGCCACCAGTGATTTAGGCTCCCCAAATCGGGTTAGAGGGGAGACCCAGTACTTC
.	TRBV20-1	14	.	TRBJ1-2	CSAPLGQLGDGYTF	TGCAGTGCCCCGTTAGGACAGTTAGGTGATGGCTACACCTTC
.	TRBV12-3/TRBV12-4	15	.	TRBJ1-2	CASSLGAGTNYGYTF	TGTGCCAGCAGTTTAGGCGCCGGAACTAACTATGGCTACACCTTC
TRBD2	TRBV30	15	.	TRBJ2-7	CAWSKGLAGPGEQYF	TGTGCCTGGAGTAAGGGACTAGCGGGACCCGGCGAGCAGTACTTC
TRBD1	TRBV5-6	15	medium-sized	TRBJ1-2	CASSSGQAGNYGYTF	TGTGCCAGCAGCAGCGGACAGGCTGGGAACTATGGCTACACCTTC
TRBD1	TRBV28	13	medium-sized	TRBJ2-7	CASSPGQGYEQYF	TGTGCCAGCAGCCCGGGACAGGGGTACGAGCAGTACTTC
.	TRBV10-3	15	medium-sized	TRBJ2-3	CAISEGAGSTDTQYF	TGTGCCATCAGTGAGGGGGCAGGGTCTACAGATACGCAGTATTTT
.	TRBV7-9	16	few	TRBJ2-1	CASSPGSPSSYNEQFF	TGTGCCAGCAGCCCGGGAAGCCCGAGCTCCTACAATGAGCAGTTCTTC
TRBD1	TRBV28	15	few	TRBJ2-1	CASKIGTGGYNEQFF	TGTGCCAGCAAGATAGGGACAGGGGGCTACAATGAGCAGTTCTTC
TRBD1	TRBV19	14	medium-sized	TRBJ2-2	CASSTGGSTGELFF	TGTGCCAGTAGCACAGGGGGAAGCACCGGGGAGCTGTTTTTT
.	TRBV9	15	few	TRBJ2-2	CASSVASANTGELFF	TGTGCCAGCAGCGTAGCTAGCGCGAACACCGGGGAGCTGTTTTTT
.	TRBV18	15	many	TRBJ2-1	CASSPMGVSYNEQFF	TGTGCCAGCTCTCCAATGGGGGTCTCCTACAATGAGCAGTTCTTC
.	TRBV12-3/TRBV12-4	12	.	TRBJ2-7	CASRLQGYEQYF	TGTGCCAGCAGGCTGCAGGGGTACGAGCAGTACTTC
.	TRBV6-5	19	.	TRBJ1-4	CASSYSQQVFRVGLGKLFF	TGTGCCAGCAGTTACTCCCAACAAGTTTTCAGGGTGGGCCTTGGAAAACTGTTTTTT
TRBD1	TRBV6-6	18	medium-sized	TRBJ1-6	CASQPGQGAALHYSPLHF	TGTGCCAGCCAACCGGGACAGGGGGCCGCCCTCCATTATTCACCCCTCCACTTT
.	TRBV19	16	.	TRBJ1-3	CASSTELKAGGNTIYF	TGTGCCAGTAGTACGGAGCTAAAGGCCGGTGGAAACACCATATATTTT
.	TRBV14	16	.	TRBJ2-3	CASSQLAGVSTDTQYF	TGTGCCAGCAGCCAATTGGCGGGCGTCTCCACAGATACGCAGTATTTT
.	TRBV5-6	14	few	TRBJ2-7	CASSSTDGSYEQYF	TGTGCCAGCAGCTCAACGGACGGCTCCTACGAGCAGTACTTC
.	TRBV28	12	medium-sized	TRBJ2-2	CASSLWTGELFF	TGTGCCAGCAGTTTATGGACCGGGGAGCTGTTTTTT
TRBD2	TRBV14	18	.	TRBJ2-3	CASSQDRRASGRGDTQYF	TGTGCCAGCAGCCAAGATCGCCGGGCTAGCGGGAGAGGGGATACGCAGTATTTT
.	TRBV28	14	medium-sized	TRBJ1-2	CASSFGGENYGYTF	TGTGCCAGCAGTTTCGGGGGGGAGAACTATGGCTACACCTTC
TRBD1	TRBV28	16	many	TRBJ1-1	CASSFRGGQGRTEAFF	TGTGCCAGCAGTTTTAGGGGGGGACAGGGTCGCACTGAAGCTTTCTTT
.	TRBV19	14	medium-sized	TRBJ1-3	CASSTSEAGNTIYF	TGTGCCAGTAGTACCTCGGAAGCTGGAAACACCATATATTTT